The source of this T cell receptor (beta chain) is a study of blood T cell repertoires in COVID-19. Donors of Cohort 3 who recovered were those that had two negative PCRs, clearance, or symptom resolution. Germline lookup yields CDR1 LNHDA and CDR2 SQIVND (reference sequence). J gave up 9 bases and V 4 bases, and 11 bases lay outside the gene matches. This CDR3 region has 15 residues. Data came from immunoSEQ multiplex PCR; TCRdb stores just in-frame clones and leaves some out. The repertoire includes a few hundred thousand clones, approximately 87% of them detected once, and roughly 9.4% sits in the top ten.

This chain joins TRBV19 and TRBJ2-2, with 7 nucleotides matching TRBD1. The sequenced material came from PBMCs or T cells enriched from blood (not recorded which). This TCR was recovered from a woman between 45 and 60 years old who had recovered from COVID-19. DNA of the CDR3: TGTGCCAGTAGTAACCGACAGGGAGTATTGCGGGAGCTGTTTTTT. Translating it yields CASSNRQGVLRELFF.